This is a list of T cell receptor beta chains from one sample in a study of blood T cell repertoires in COVID-19. This table comes from immunoSEQ multiplex PCR, and its TCRdb copy is limited to in-frame clones, with some not included. The profile shows roughly 300,000 clones, 92% of them singletons. The sequencing sample was made of PBMCs or T cells enriched from blood (not recorded which). The receptors were sampled from a woman aged 25 to 39 who had recovered from COVID-19. Both conserved end residues are part of each CDR3. A D gene is named only where the DNA matches it firmly. Some rows mark clone size as missing; the rest say once, few, many or name a class of expanded clone.

j_call v_call clone_size d_call cdr3_aa cdr3_nt
TRBJ2-7 TRBV11-2 . TRBD1 CASTSLGGQGYEQYF TGTGCCAGCACCAGTCTGGGGGGACAGGGGTACGAGCAGTACTTC
TRBJ1-1 TRBV3-1/TRBV3-2 . . CASSQQGNTEAFF TGTGCCAGCAGCCAACAGGGGAACACTGAAGCTTTCTTT
TRBJ1-1 TRBV11-1 . TRBD1 CASSAQGYTEAFF TGTGCCAGCAGCGCACAGGGGTACACTGAAGCTTTCTTT
TRBJ1-1 TRBV7-2 . TRBD1 CASSLVGTGSMNTEAFF TGTGCCAGCAGCTTAGTTGGGACAGGATCAATGAACACTGAAGCTTTCTTT
TRBJ2-7 TRBV11-2 . . CASSSLGGLNQYF TGTGCCAGCAGCTCGTTGGGGGGGCTTAATCAGTACTTC
TRBJ1-3 TRBV4-3 few . CASSQDFMGGYGNTIYF TGCGCCAGCAGCCAAGATTTTATGGGGGGGTATGGAAACACCATATATTTT
TRBJ1-3 TRBV7-2 . . CASSLATAAGNTIYF TGTGCCAGCAGCTTAGCCACAGCAGCCGGAAACACCATATATTTT
TRBJ2-3 TRBV24-1 . TRBD2 CAIPSGGASDTQYF TGTGCCATCCCAAGCGGGGGGGCCTCAGATACGCAGTATTTT
TRBJ2-5 TRBV20-1 . TRBD2 CSASESGGDQETQYF TGCAGTGCTAGTGAAAGCGGGGGGGATCAAGAGACCCAGTACTTC
TRBJ1-2 TRBV30 . TRBD1 CAWSPGQGYGYTF TGTGCCTGGAGTCCGGGACAGGGCTATGGCTACACCTTC
TRBJ2-5 TRBV27 . . CASSLSYPPGGPFNSEETQYF TGTGCCAGCAGTTTATCGTACCCCCCCGGGGGGCCCTTTAACTCGGAGGAGACCCAGTACTTC
TRBJ1-4 TRBV19 . . CASKPQGTEKLFF TGTGCCAGTAAACCTCAGGGGACTGAAAAACTGTTTTTT
TRBJ1-5 TRBV28 once . CASSLSGGWQPQHF TGTGCCAGCAGTTTATCGGGGGGATGGCAGCCCCAGCATTTT
TRBJ2-7 TRBV18 . . CASSPNPRANEQYF TGTGCCAGCTCACCAAATCCCAGGGCAAACGAGCAGTACTTC
TRBJ2-7 TRBV7-6 . . CASSLNGGGQVSYEQYF TGTGCCAGCAGCTTAAATGGGGGGGGACAGGTCTCCTACGAGCAGTACTTC
TRBJ2-5 TRBV11-2 . . CASSLGVRQETQYF TGTGCCAGCAGCTTAGGTGTCAGACAAGAGACCCAGTACTTC
TRBJ1-5 TRBV5-5 . . CASSLVGEGQPQHF TGTGCCAGCAGCTTGGTGGGGGAGGGTCAGCCCCAGCATTTT
TRBJ2-7 TRBV2 . TRBD1 CASSEWDRGERYEQYF TGTGCCAGCAGTGAATGGGACAGGGGCGAGCGGTACGAGCAGTACTTC
TRBJ1-1 TRBV7-2 . . CASANGGDTEAFF TGTGCCAGCGCAAACGGGGGGGATACTGAAGCTTTCTTT
TRBJ1-4 TRBV28 . . CASSSRRAPDMEKLFF TGTGCCAGCAGTTCCCGGAGGGCACCGGATATGGAAAAACTGTTTTTT
TRBJ1-1 TRBV5-1 . TRBD1 CASSLETGPGTEAFF TGCGCCAGCAGCCTAGAGACAGGGCCGGGCACTGAAGCTTTCTTT
TRBJ2-7 TRBV18 . . CASSRNLQGSSYEQYF TGTGCCAGCTCACGAAATCTTCAGGGGTCTTCCTACGAGCAGTACTTC
TRBJ1-1 TRBV6-5 . . CASNREMNTEAFF TGTGCCAGCAACAGGGAGATGAACACTGAAGCTTTCTTT
TRBJ1-1 TRBV5-8 . TRBD1 CASRWTGTGARTEAFF TGTGCCAGCAGATGGACCGGGACAGGGGCGCGGACTGAAGCTTTCTTT
TRBJ1-1 TRBV6-2/TRBV6-3 . . CASNPAAGNTEAFF TGTGCCAGCAACCCCGCTGCAGGAAACACTGAAGCTTTCTTT